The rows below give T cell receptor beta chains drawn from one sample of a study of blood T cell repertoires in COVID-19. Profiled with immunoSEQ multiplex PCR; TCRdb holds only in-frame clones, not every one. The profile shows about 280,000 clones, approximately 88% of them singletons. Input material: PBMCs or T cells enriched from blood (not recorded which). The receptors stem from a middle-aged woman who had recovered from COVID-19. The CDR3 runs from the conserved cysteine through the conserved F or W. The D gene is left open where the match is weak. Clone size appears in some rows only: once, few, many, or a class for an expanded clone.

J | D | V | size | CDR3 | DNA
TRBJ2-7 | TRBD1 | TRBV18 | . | CASSQDRGYEQYF | TGTGCCAGCTCTCAAGACAGGGGCTACGAGCAGTACTTC
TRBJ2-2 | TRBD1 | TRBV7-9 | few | CASSYLQGGTGELFF | TGTGCCAGCAGTTACCTACAGGGGGGCACCGGGGAGCTGTTTTTT
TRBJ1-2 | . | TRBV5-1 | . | CASSQTGANYGYTF | TGCGCCAGCAGCCAGACAGGAGCTAACTATGGCTACACCTTC
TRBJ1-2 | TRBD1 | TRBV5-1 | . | CASSFPQGGKGYTF | TGCGCCAGCAGCTTTCCACAGGGGGGAAAAGGCTACACCTTC
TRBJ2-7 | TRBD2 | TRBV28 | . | CASSSASSGGYEQYF | TGTGCCAGCAGTTCCGCCTCCTCGGGGGGCTACGAGCAGTACTTC
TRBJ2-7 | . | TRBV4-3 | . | CASSQDGGASEQYF | TGCGCCAGCAGCCAAGATGGGGGGGCATCCGAGCAGTACTTC
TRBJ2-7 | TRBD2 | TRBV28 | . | CASSLKTSDYEQYF | TGTGCCAGCAGTTTGAAAACTAGCGACTACGAGCAGTACTTC
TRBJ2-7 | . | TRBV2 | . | CASYRDSSYEQYF | TGTGCCAGCTATCGGGACTCCTCCTACGAGCAGTACTTC
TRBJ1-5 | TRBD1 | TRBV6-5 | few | CASSIRQGAMQPQHF | TGTGCCAGCAGTATCCGACAGGGGGCGATGCAGCCCCAGCATTTT
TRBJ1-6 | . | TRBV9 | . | CASSPVGDSPLHF | TGTGCCAGCAGCCCAGTCGGGGATTCACCCCTCCACTTT
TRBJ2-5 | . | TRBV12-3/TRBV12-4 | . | CASSLRLGLPMYF | TGTGCCAGCAGTCTTAGACTGGGACTTCCCATGTACTTC
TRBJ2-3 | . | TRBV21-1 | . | CASSKAASGQRTGTDTQYF | TGTGCCAGCAGCAAAGCGGCTAGCGGCCAGCGGACGGGCACAGATACGCAGTATTTT
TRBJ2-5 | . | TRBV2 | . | CASSTDSSRTQYF | TGTGCCAGCAGTACTGACAGTAGTAGGACCCAGTACTTC
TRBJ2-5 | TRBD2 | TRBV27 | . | CASSSGLAGREAQYF | TGTGCCAGCAGTTCAGGACTAGCGGGAAGAGAGGCCCAGTACTTC
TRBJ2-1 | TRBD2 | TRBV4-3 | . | CASSQGLIAGDHEQFF | TGCGCCAGCAGCCAAGGGCTGATAGCGGGAGATCATGAGCAGTTCTTC
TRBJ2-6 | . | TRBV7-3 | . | CASSIQNSGANVLTF | TGTGCCAGCAGCATTCAGAACTCTGGGGCCAACGTCCTGACTTTC
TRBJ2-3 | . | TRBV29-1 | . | CSVSGTSEPQYF | TGCAGCGTTTCCGGGACATCCGAGCCGCAGTATTTT
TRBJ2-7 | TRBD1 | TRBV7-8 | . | CASSFDRGSYEQYF | TGTGCCAGCAGCTTCGACAGGGGGTCCTACGAGCAGTACTTC
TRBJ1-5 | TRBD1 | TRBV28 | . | CASSLGQTHQPQHF | TGTGCCAGCAGTTTGGGACAGACCCATCAGCCCCAGCATTTT
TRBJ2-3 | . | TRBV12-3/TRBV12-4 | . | CASSLGPVDTQYF | TGTGCCAGCAGCCTTGGTCCGGTAGATACGCAGTATTTT
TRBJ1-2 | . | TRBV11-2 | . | CASSLDQGSAAGYTF | TGTGCCAGCAGCTTAGATCAGGGAAGCGCGGCTGGCTACACCTTC